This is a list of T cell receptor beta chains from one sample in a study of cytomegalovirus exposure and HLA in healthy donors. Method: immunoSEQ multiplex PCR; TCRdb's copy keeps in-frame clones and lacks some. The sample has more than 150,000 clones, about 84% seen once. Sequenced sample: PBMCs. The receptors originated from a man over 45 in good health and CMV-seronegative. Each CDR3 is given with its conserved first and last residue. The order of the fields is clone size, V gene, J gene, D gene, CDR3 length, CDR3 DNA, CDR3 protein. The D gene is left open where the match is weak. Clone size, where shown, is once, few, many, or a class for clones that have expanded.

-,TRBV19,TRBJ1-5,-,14,TGTGCCAGTAGTTCGGACCGGGGTGGCCAGCCCCAGCATTTT,CASSSDRGGQPQHF
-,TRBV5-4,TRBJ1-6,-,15,TGTGCCAGCAGCTCGACAGGTTCCTATAATTCACCCCTCCACTTT,CASSSTGSYNSPLHF
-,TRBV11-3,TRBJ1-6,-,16,TGTGCCAGCAGTCCAGTTCCAAACTCCTATAATTCACCCCTCCACTTT,CASSPVPNSYNSPLHF
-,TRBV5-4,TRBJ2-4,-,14,TGTGCCAGCAGCTTGGACGGGGTCAAAAACATTCAGTACTTC,CASSLDGVKNIQYF
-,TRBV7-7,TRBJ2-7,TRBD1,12,TGTGCCAGCAGCTTAGAAGGGGGCCCCCAATACTTC,CASSLEGGPQYF
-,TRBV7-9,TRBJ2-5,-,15,TGTGCCAGCAGCTTGGGTAGCCCTTACCAAGAGACCCAGTACTTC,CASSLGSPYQETQYF
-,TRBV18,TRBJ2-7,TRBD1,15,TGTGCCAGCTCACCAGCGGCAGGGGGTGTGTACGAGCAGTACTTC,CASSPAAGGVYEQYF
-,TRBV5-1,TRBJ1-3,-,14,TGCGCCAGCAGCTCAGGCAGCTCTGGAAACACCATATATTTT,CASSSGSSGNTIYF
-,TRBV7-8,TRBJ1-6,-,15,TGTGCCAGCAGCTTAAGGACAGCAGCTAATTCACCCCTCCACTTT,CASSLRTAANSPLHF
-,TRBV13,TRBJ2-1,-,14,TGTGCCAGCAGTCCCAAACATAGCTTCAATGAGCAGTTCTTC,CASSPKHSFNEQFF
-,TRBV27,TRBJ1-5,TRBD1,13,TGTGCCAGCGCCCTGACAGGGTTTCAGCCCCAGCATTTT,CASALTGFQPQHF
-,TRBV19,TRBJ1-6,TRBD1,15,TGTGCCAGTAGACCCCCGGGACAGGATAATTCACCCCTCCACTTT,CASRPPGQDNSPLHF
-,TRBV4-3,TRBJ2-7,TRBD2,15,TGCGCCAGCAGCCAGGTCCTAGCGGGCCTTTCCGAGCAGTACTTC,CASSQVLAGLSEQYF
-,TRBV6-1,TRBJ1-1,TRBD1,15,TGTGCCAGCAGCTCCGGACAGGGTTGGTTCACTGAAGCTTTCTTT,CASSSGQGWFTEAFF
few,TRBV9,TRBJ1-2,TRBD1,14,TGTGCCAGCAGCGCCACGACAGGGCACTATGGCTACACCTTC,CASSATTGHYGYTF
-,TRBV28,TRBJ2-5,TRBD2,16,TGTGCCAGCAGTTCCGGGGGGACCGGGGCCTCGCAGACCCAGTACTTC,CASSSGGTGASQTQYF
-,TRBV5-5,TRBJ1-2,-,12,TGTGCCAGCAGCTCTGACAGCTATGGCTACACCTTC,CASSSDSYGYTF
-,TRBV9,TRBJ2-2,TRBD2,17,TGTGCCAGCAGCGCCTCCTCGCGGGGGTCGGTCACCGGGGAGCTGTTTTTT,CASSASSRGSVTGELFF
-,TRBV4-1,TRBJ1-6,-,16,TGCGCCAGCAGCCAGGCCCCTCACAGGGAAAATTCACCCCTCCACTTT,CASSQAPHRENSPLHF
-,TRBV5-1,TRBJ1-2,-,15,TGCGCCAGCAGTTATTTGACAGGCCTCGAGGATGGCTACACCTTC,CASSYLTGLEDGYTF